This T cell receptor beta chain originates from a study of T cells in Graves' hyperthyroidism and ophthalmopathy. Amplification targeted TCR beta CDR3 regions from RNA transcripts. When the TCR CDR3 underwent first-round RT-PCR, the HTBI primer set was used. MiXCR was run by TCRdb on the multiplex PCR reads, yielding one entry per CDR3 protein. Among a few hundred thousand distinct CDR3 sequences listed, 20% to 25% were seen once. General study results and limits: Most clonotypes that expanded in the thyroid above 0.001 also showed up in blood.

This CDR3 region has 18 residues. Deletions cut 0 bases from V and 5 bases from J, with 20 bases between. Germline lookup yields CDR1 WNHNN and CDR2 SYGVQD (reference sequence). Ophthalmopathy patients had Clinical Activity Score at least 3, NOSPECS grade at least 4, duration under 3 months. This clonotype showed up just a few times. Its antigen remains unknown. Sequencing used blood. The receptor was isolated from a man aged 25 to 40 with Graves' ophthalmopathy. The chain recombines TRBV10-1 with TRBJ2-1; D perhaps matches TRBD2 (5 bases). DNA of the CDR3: TGCGCCAGCAGTGAGTCGATTGGGGAAACGGGATCACACAATGAGCAGTTCTTC. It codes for CASSESIGETGSHNEQFF.